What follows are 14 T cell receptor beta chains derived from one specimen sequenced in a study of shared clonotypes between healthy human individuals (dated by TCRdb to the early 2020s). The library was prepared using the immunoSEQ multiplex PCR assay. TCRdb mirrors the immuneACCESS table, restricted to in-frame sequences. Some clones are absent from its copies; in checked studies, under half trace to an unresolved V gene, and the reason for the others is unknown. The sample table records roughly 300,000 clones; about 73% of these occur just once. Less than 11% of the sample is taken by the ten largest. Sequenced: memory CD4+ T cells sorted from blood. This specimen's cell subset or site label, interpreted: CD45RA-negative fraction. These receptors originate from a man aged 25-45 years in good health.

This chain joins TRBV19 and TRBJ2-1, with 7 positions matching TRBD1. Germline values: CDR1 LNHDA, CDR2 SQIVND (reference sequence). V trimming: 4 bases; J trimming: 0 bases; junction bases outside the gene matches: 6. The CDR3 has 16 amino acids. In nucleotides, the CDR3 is TGTGCCAGTAGTAAGTTCGGGACAGTCTCCTACAATGAGCAGTTCTTC. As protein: CASSKFGTVSYNEQFF. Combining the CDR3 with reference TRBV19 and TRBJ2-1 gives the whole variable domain DGGITQSPKYLFRKEGQNVTLSCEQNLNHDAMYWYRQDPGQGLRLIYYSQIVNDFQKGDIAEGYSVSREKKESFPLTVTSAQKNPTAFYLCASSKFGTVSYNEQFFGPGTRLTVL.

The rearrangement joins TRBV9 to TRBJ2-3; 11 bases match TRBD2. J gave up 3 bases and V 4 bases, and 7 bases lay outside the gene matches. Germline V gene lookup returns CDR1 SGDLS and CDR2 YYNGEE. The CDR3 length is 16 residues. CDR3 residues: CASSMTSGIATDTQYF. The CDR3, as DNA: TGTGCCAGCAGCATGACTAGCGGGATAGCGACAGATACGCAGTATTTT.

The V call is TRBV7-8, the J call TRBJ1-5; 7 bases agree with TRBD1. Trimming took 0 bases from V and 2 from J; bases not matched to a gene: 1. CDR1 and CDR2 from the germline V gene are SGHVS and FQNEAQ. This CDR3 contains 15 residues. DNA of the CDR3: TGTGCCAGCAGCTTAGCTACAGGGGGCAATCAGCCCCAGCATTTT. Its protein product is CASSLATGGNQPQHF. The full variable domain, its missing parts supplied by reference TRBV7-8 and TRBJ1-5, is GAGVSQSPRYKVAKRGQDVALRCDPISGHVSLFWYQQALGQGPEFLTYFQNEAQLDKSGLPSDRFFAERPEGSVSTLKIQRTQQEDSAVYLCASSLATGGNQPQHFGDGTRLSIL.

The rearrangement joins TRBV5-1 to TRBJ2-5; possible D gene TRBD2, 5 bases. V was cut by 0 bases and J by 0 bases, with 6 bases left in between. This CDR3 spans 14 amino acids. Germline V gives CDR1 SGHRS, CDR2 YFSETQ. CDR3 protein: CASSLAGNQETQYF. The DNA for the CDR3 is TGCGCCAGCAGCTTGGCGGGGAACCAAGAGACCCAGTACTTC.

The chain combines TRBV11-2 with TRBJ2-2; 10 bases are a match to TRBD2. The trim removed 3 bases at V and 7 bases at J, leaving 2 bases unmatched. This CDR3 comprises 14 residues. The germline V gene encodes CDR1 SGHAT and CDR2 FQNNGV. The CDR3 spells CASSFRTSGGELFF. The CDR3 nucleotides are TGTGCCAGCAGCTTCCGGACTAGCGGCGGGGAGCTGTTTTTT.

The CDR3 DNA reads as TGTGCCAGCAGTTTCCGGCGACTAGCCCAAGAGACCCAGTACTTC. Amino acids: CASSFRRLAQETQYF. The chain employs TRBV27 and TRBJ2-5; TRBD2 aligns across 7 bases. Unmatched junction bases numbered 5, after V lost 3 bases and J lost 1 base. The CDR3 loop spans 15 amino acids. Germline V gene data show CDR1 as MNHEY and CDR2 as SMNVEV (reference sequence).

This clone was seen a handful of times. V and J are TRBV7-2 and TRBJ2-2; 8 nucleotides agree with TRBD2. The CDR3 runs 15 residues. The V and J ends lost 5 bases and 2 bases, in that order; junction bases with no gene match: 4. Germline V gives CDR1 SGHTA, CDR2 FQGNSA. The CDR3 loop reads CASSPTSGNTGELFF. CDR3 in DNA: TGTGCCAGCAGCCCCACTAGCGGAAACACCGGGGAGCTGTTTTTT.

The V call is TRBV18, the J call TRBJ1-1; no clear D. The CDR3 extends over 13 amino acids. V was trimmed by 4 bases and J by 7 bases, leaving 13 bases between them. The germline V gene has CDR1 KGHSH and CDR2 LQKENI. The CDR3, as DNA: TGTGCCAGCTCACTCAAGGACGGTCATGAAGCTTTCTTT. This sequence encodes CASSLKDGHEAFF.

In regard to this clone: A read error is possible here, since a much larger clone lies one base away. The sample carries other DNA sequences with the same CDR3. CDR3 loop: CASSMNTEAFF. The CDR3 bases are TGTGCCAGCAGCATGAACACTGAAGCTTTCTTT. This chain connects TRBV2 to TRBJ1-1; D is unresolved. The V gene's germline CDR1 is SNHLY and CDR2 FYNNEI. Trimming left V 6 bases short and J 0 bases short, with 2 bases between. The length of the CDR3 is 11 residues.

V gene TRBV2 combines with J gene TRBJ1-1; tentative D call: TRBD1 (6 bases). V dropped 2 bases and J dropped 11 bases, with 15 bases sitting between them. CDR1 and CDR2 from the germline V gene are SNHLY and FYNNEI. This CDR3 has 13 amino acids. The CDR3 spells CASSESGGFGAFF. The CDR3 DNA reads TGTGCCAGCAGTGAATCGGGGGGCTTTGGGGCTTTCTTT.

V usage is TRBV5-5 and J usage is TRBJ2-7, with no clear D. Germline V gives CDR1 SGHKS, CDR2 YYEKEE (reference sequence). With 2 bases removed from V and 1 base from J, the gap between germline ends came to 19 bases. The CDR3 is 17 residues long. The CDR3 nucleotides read TGTGCCAGCAGCTTTTCTCAAGGCTTATTCAATTCCTACGAGCAGTACTTC. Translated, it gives CASSFSQGLFNSYEQYF.

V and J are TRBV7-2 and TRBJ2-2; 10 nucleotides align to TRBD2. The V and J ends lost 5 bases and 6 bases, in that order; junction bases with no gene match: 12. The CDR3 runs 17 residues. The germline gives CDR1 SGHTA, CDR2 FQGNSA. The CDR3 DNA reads TGTGCCAGCAGCCTCAGGAGTCTAGCGGGAGTGGCCGGGGAGCTGTTTTTT. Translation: CASSLRSLAGVAGELFF. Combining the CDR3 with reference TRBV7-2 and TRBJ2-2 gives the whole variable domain GAGVSQSPSNKVTEKGKDVELRCDPISGHTALYWYRQSLGQGLEFLIYFQGNSAPDKSGLPSDRFSAERTGGSVSTLTIQRTQQEDSAVYLCASSLRSLAGVAGELFFGEGSRLTVL.

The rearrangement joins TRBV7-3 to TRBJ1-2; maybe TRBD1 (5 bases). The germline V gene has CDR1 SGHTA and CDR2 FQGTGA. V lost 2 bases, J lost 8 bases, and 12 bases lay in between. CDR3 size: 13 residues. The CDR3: CASSLSAGRGYTF. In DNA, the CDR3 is TGTGCCAGCAGCTTATCGGCAGGGCGAGGCTACACCTTC.

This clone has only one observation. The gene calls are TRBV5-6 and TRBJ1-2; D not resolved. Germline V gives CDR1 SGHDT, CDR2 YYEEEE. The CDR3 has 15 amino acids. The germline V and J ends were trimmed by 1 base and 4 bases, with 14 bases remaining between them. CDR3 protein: CASSLRQPVGYGYTF. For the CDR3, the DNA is TGTGCCAGCAGCTTGAGGCAACCGGTGGGCTATGGCTACACCTTC. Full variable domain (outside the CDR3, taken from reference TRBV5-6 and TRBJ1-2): DAGVTQSPTHLIKTRGQQVTLRCSPKSGHDTVSWYQQALGQGPQFIFQYYEEEERQRGNFPDRFSGHQFPNYSSELNVNALLLGDSALYLCASSLRQPVGYGYTFGSGTRLTVV.